This T cell receptor beta chain emerged from a study of blood T cell repertoires in COVID-19. About the research overall: The recovered donors of Cohort 3 showed two negative PCRs, clearance, or symptom resolution. T cells, B-cell-depleted T cells, or PBMCs provided the cDNA or gDNA that served as material.

V dropped 1 base and J dropped 0 bases, with 9 bases sitting between them. The length of the CDR3 is 16 residues. The germline CDR1 and CDR2 sequences are LGHNA and YNFKEQ. Cohort assignment relied on participant-reported clinical history. Per the authors' pipeline: It was from reference gene primer amplification that nucleated cell counts were estimated. The assay was immunoSEQ multiplex PCR, and TCRdb's table has in-frame clones only and misses some. V and J calls and clone size are copied from that table; D and trimming were computed from the DNA. This table has 200,000 to 250,000 clones, around 85% appearing once.

Material: PBMCs or T cells enriched from blood (not recorded which). The rearrangement uses TRBV4-2 and TRBJ2-2; the D gene is possibly TRBD2 (5 bases). This TCR came from a woman aged 45-65 years in a cohort exposed to, infected with or recovered from COVID-19 (not recorded which). The CDR3 bases are TGTGCCAGCAGCCAAGTTAGCGACGCGAACACCGGGGAGCTGTTTTTT. Translated: CASSQVSDANTGELFF.